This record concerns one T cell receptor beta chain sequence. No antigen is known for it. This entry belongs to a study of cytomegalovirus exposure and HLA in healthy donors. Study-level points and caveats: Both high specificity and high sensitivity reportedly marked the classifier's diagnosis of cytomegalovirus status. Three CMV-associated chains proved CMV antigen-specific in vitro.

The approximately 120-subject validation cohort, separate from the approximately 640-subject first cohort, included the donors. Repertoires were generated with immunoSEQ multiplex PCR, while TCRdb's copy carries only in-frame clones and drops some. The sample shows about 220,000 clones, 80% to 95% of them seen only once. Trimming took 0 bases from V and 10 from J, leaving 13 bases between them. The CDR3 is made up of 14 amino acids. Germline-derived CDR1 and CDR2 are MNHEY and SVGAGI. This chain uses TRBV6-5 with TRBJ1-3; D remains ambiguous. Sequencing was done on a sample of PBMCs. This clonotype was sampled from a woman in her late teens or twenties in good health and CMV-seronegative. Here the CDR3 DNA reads TGTGCCAGCAGTTACTCGGTGTCAGCGGAGACCATATATTTT. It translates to CASSYSVSAETIYF.